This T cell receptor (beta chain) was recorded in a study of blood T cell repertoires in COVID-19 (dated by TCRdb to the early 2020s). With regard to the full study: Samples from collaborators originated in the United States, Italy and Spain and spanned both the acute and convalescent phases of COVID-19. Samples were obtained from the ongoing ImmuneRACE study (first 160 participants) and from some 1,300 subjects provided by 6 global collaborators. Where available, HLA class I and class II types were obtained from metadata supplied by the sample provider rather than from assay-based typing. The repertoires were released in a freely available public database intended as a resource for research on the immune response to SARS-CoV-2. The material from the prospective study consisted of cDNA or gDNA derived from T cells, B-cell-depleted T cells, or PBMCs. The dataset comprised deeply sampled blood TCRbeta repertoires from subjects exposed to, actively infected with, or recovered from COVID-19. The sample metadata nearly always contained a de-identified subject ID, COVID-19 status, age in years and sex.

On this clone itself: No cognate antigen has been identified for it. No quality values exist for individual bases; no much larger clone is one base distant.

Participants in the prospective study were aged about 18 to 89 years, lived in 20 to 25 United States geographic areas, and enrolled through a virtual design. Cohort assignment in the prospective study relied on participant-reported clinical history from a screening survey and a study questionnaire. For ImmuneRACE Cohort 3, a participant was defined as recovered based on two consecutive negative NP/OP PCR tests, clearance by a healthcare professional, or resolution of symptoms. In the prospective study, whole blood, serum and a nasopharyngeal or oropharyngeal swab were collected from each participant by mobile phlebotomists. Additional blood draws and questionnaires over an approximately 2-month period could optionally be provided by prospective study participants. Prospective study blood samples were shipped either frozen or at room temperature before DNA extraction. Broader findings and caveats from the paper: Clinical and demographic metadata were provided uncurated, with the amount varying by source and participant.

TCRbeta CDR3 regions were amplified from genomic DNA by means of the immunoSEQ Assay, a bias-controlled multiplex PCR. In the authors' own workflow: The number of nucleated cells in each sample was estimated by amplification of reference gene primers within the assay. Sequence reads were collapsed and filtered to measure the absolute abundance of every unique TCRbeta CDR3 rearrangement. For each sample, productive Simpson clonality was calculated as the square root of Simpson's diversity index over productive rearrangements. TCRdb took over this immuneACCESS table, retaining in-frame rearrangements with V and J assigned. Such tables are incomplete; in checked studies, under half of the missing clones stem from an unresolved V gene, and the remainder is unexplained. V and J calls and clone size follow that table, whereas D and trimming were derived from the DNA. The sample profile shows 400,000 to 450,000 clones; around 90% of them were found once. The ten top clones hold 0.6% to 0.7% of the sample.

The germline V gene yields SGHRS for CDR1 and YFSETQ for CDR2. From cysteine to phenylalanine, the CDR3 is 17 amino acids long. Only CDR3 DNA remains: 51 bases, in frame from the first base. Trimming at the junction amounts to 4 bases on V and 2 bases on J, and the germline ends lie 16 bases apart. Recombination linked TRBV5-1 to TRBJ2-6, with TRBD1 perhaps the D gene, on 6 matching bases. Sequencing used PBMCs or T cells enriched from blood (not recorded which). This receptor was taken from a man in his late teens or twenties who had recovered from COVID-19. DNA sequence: TGCGCCAGCAGCGTAGGGGGTCACCCCACTGGGGCCAACGTCCTGACTTTC. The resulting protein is CASSVGGHPTGANVLTF.